This record covers a single T cell receptor (beta chain). This specimen comes from a study of blood T cell repertoires in COVID-19. As for the study in general: Acute-phase and convalescent COVID-19 samples originated in the United States, Italy and Spain. In each case, the material was cDNA or gDNA derived from T cells, B-cell-depleted T cells, or PBMCs.

Per the original methods: Estimation of nucleated cell counts relied on the amplification of reference gene primers. Measured with immunoSEQ multiplex PCR; TCRdb has only the in-frame clones, and not every one. That table supplies the V and J calls and clone size; D and trimming were determined from the DNA. The table shows about 170,000 clones, with roughly 84% occurring only once. J was trimmed by 0 bases and V by 4 bases; bases with no gene match: 10. Germline-derived CDR1 and CDR2 are LGHDT and YNNKEL (reference sequence). CDR3 length: 19 amino acids. The chain is built from TRBV3-1 (or the pseudogene TRBV3-2) and TRBJ2-3; 13 bases match TRBD2. Source material: peripheral blood. This TCR was recovered from a woman of 80 years or more with active or convalescent COVID-19. The DNA for the CDR3 is TGTGCCAGCAGCCCCTGGACTAGCGGGAGATTGGGTAGCACAGATACGCAGTATTTT. Its translation: CASSPWTSGRLGSTDTQYF.